Each of the 18 T cell receptor beta chains below was sequenced from the same sample in a study of cytomegalovirus exposure and HLA in healthy donors. PCR employed 60 Vbeta and 13 Jbeta primers. TCRdb's copy holds only in-frame clones and misses some; the assay was immunoSEQ multiplex PCR. The profile shows 170,000 or so clones, roughly 80% of them singletons. Source material: PBMCs. The source is a woman in her forties in good health and CMV-seronegative.

This clone was found once. The chain uses TRBV6-1 and TRBJ2-5; tentative D call: TRBD1 (5 bases). The CDR3 is made up of 13 amino acids. Germline V gene sequence: CDR1 MNHNS, CDR2 SASEGT. The germline V and J ends were trimmed by 4 bases and 4 bases, with 10 bases remaining between them. The CDR3 bases are TGTGCCAGCAGTGCAGGGAATATAGAGACCCAGTACTTC. It is translated as CASSAGNIETQYF.

The V and J genes are TRBV15 and TRBJ2-7; D unresolved. Per the germline V gene, CDR1 is LNHNV and CDR2 is YYDKDF (reference sequence). V lost 0 bases to trimming and J lost 8 bases, with 17 bases between them. The length of the CDR3 is 15 residues. This CDR3 reads CATSRDLADTFQQYF. CDR3 DNA sequence: TGTGCCACCAGCAGAGATCTGGCGGATACCTTTCAGCAGTACTTC. Together with reference TRBV15 and TRBJ2-7, the CDR3 gives the full variable domain: DAMVIQNPRYQVTQFGKPVTLSCSQTLNHNVMYWYQQKSSQAPKLLFHYYDKDFNNEADTPDNFQSRRPNTSFCFLDIRSPGLGDTAMYLCATSRDLADTFQQYFGPGTRLTVT.

V usage is TRBV7-9 and J usage is TRBJ1-1; 8 nucleotides line up with TRBD1. This CDR3 comprises 12 residues. Germline V gene data show CDR1 as SEHNR and CDR2 as FQNEAQ (reference sequence). V lost 4 bases to trimming and J lost 7 bases; unmatched junction nucleotides: 2. The CDR3 region has the DNA TGTGCCAGCAGCTCGACAGGGGATGAAGCTTTCTTT. Its protein product is CASSSTGDEAFF.

The DNA for the CDR3 is TGTGCCAGCAGACCAGCGGGGGGTTGGCAGGGCTATGGCTACACCTTC. The encoded protein is CASRPAGGWQGYGYTF. This chain joins TRBV28 and TRBJ1-2, with TRBD1 as a possible D gene (5 bases). Trimming shortened V by 6 bases and J by 4 bases, and 21 bases separated the two germline ends. From germline, CDR1 is MDHEN and CDR2 SYDVKM. CDR3 length: 16 residues.

V and J are TRBV2 and TRBJ2-5; TRBD2 is a possible D gene (5 bases). Deletions cut 5 bases from V and 6 bases from J, with 19 bases between. The CDR3 sequence is 15 residues long. Germline CDR1 SNHLY, CDR2 FYNNEI. In DNA form, the CDR3 reads TGTGCCAGCAGTCTCACTAGTGGAGGTTTAAAGACCCAGTACTTC. As protein: CASSLTSGGLKTQYF.

This chain's CDR3 is CASTPSLAQRGNTGELFF. CDR3 nucleotide sequence: TGTGCCAGCACCCCATCATTAGCCCAGCGGGGGAACACCGGGGAGCTGTTTTTT. The chain carries TRBV7-2 and TRBJ2-2; 7 bases agree with TRBD2. Germline-derived CDR1 and CDR2 are SGHTA and FQGNSA. The CDR3 runs to 18 residues. Trimming cost V 7 bases and J 1 base; bases outside gene matches: 15.

This clone was observed a single time. The chain recombines TRBV19 with TRBJ2-1, with 8 bases lining up with TRBD1. Losses at the gene ends were 1 base for V and 7 bases for J; bases not matched to a gene: 9. The CDR3 has 16 amino acids. Germline V gives CDR1 LNHDA, CDR2 SQIVND (reference sequence). CDR3 region: CASSIGGRGLKNEQFF. CDR3 nucleotides: TGTGCCAGTAGTATAGGGGGCAGGGGGCTGAAGAATGAGCAGTTCTTC.

The chain links TRBV9 to TRBJ2-5, with D hard to call. V dropped 0 bases and J dropped 3 bases, with 12 bases sitting between them. CDR1 SGDLS and CDR2 YYNGEE come from the germline V gene. This CDR3 has 15 amino acids. Here the CDR3 reads CASSVGPTAKETQYF. CDR3 DNA: TGTGCCAGCAGCGTAGGACCAACAGCTAAAGAGACCCAGTACTTC.

This clone was detected once. The chain has TRBV18 and TRBJ2-1; a weak D match, TRBD2 (5 bases). The CDR3 loop spans 13 amino acids. Germline assignment: CDR1 KGHSH and CDR2 LQKENI. V was trimmed by 3 bases and J by 10 bases, leaving 13 bases between them. The CDR3 protein is CASSPTSGGEQFF. CDR3 bases: TGTGCCAGCTCACCTACCAGCGGTGGGGAGCAGTTCTTC.

The rearrangement uses TRBV2 and TRBJ1-6; 7 positions agree with TRBD1. J lost 10 bases, V lost 2 bases, and 5 bases had no gene match. The germline V gene has CDR1 SNHLY and CDR2 FYNNEI. The CDR3 extends over 14 amino acids. The CDR3 protein is CASSEQGEKSPLHF. CDR3 in DNA: TGTGCCAGCAGTGAACAGGGGGAAAAATCACCCCTCCACTTT.

The chain employs TRBV5-4 and TRBJ2-7; D perhaps matches TRBD2 (5 bases). Trimming removed 4 bases at V and 5 bases at J, with 19 bases between. Germline V gene lookup returns CDR1 SGHNT and CDR2 YYREEE (reference sequence). The CDR3 totals 15 residues. The CDR3 loop reads CASSPTGNRYHEQYF. In DNA form, the CDR3 reads TGTGCCAGCAGCCCGACGGGGAACCGATACCACGAGCAGTACTTC.

The chain joins TRBV18 to TRBJ1-2, with 9 bases lining up with TRBD1. Germline V gene lookup returns CDR1 KGHSH and CDR2 LQKENI. Losses at the gene ends were 1 base for V and 8 bases for J; bases not matched to a gene: 11. This CDR3 comprises 16 residues. The CDR3 region has the DNA TGTGCCAGCTCACCACGCTCTGGGACAGGGATGGAAGGCTACACCTTC. Protein: CASSPRSGTGMEGYTF.

The V call is TRBV6-5, the J call TRBJ1-5; D unclear. Germline CDR1 reads MNHEY; CDR2 reads SVGAGI. The CDR3 contains 13 residues. V lost 5 bases to trimming and J lost 5 bases, with 10 bases between them. The CDR3 loop is CASSEAQYQPQHF. CDR3 in DNA: TGTGCCAGCAGTGAAGCGCAATATCAGCCCCAGCATTTT.

This clone was counted once. This CDR3 reads CASSLEYSTQFSPLHF. The DNA for the CDR3 is TGTGCCAGCAGCTTAGAATACAGCACACAGTTCTCACCCCTCCACTTT. The J gene is TRBJ1-6, the V gene TRBV11-2, with D hard to call. Trimming took off 0 bases at V and 10 bases at J, with 16 bases between the two ends. The germline gives CDR1 SGHAT, CDR2 FQNNGV. The CDR3 sequence is 16 residues long. Full variable domain (missing parts from reference TRBV11-2 and TRBJ1-6): EAGVAQSPRYKIIEKRQSVAFWCNPISGHATLYWYQQILGQGPKLLIQFQNNGVVDDSQLPKDRFSAERLKGVDSTLKIQPAKLEDSAVYLCASSLEYSTQFSPLHFGNGTRLTVT.

CDR3 coding DNA: TGTGCCAGCAGTGCGACAGCCTTCCAAGAGACCCAGTACTTC. It codes for CASSATAFQETQYF. The chain couples TRBV2 to TRBJ2-5; maybe TRBD1 (5 bases). Trimming removed 4 bases from V and 1 base from J, with 10 bases in between. The CDR3 runs 14 residues. Germline V gene data show CDR1 as SNHLY and CDR2 as FYNNEI.

The rearrangement links TRBV6-5 to TRBJ2-7; 9 nucleotides line up with TRBD1. CDR3 length: 15 residues. CDR1 is MNHEY and CDR2 is SVGAGI in the germline V gene. V gave up 3 bases and J gave up 4 bases; unmatched junction bases: 7. DNA for the CDR3: TGTGCCAGCAGTTATACACAGGGGGCGTTATACGAGCAGTACTTC. This translates into CASSYTQGALYEQYF.

This rearrangement joins TRBV20-1 to TRBJ2-5; D may be TRBD1 (6 bases). Trimming removed 3 bases from V and 8 bases from J, with 10 bases in between. This CDR3 has 11 residues. Germline V gene lookup returns CDR1 DFQATT and CDR2 SNEGSKA (reference sequence). CDR3 bases: TGCAGTGCTAGTAAACAGGGAACCCAGTACTTC. Encoded protein: CSASKQGTQYF.

This chain links TRBV19 with TRBJ2-1, with a weak D call TRBD2 (6 bases). The germline CDR1 and CDR2 sequences are LNHDA and SQIVND (reference sequence). This CDR3 spans 13 amino acids. V dropped 7 bases and J dropped 7 bases, with 14 bases sitting between them. The CDR3 loop is CASTTSAGNEQFF. The CDR3 coding sequence is TGTGCCAGTACCACCAGTGCGGGGAATGAGCAGTTCTTC.